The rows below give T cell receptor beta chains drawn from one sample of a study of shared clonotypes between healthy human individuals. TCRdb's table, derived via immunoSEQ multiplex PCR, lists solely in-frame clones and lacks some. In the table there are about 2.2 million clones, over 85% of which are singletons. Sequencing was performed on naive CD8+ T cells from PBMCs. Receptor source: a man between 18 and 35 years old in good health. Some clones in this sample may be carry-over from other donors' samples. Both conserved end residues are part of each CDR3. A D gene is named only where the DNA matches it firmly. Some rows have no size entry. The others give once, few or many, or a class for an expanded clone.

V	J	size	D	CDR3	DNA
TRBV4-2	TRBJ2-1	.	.	CASSQKGTTERFF	TGTGCCAGCAGCCAAAAGGGTACGACTGAACGGTTCTTC
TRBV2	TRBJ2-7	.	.	CASSELGGYEQYF	TGTGCCAGCAGTGAACTAGGGGGATACGAGCAGTACTTC
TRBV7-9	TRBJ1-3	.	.	CASSLVLSGNTIYF	TGTGCCAGCAGCTTAGTACTTTCTGGAAACACCATATATTTT
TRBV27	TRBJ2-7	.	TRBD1	CASSYRGTYEQYF	TGTGCCAGCAGTTACAGGGGTACCTACGAGCAGTACTTC
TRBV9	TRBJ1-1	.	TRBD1	CASSTQTGDEAFF	TGTGCCAGCAGCACCCAGACAGGGGATGAAGCTTTCTTT
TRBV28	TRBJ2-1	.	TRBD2	CASSLSGLAGGMYEQFF	TGTGCCAGCAGTCTCTCGGGACTAGCGGGAGGGATGTATGAGCAGTTCTTC
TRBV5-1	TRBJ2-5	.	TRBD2	CASSSGLAGANPETQYF	TGCGCCAGCAGCTCGGGACTAGCGGGAGCAAATCCAGAGACCCAGTACTTC
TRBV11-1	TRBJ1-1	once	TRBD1	CASSNRGPNTEAFF	TGTGCCAGCAGCAACAGGGGCCCGAACACTGAAGCTTTCTTT
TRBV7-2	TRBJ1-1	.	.	CASSLYRVMNTEAFF	TGTGCCAGCAGCTTATACAGGGTCATGAACACTGAAGCTTTCTTT
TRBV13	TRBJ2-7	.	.	CASSPGLTYEQYF	TGTGCCAGCAGTCCCGGCCTGACCTACGAGCAGTACTTC
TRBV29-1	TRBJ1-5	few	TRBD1	CSVGTGSSNQPQHF	TGCAGCGTTGGGACAGGGAGTAGCAATCAGCCCCAGCATTTT
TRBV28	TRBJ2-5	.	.	CASSRAAEGLQETQYF	TGTGCCAGCAGTCGGGCCGCGGAGGGCCTCCAAGAGACCCAGTACTTC
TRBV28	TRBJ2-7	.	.	CASRAGGPYEQYF	TGTGCCAGCAGGGCTGGAGGGCCTTACGAGCAGTACTTC
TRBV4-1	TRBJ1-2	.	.	CASSQDEGYYGYTF	TGCGCCAGCAGCCAAGACGAAGGGTACTATGGCTACACCTTC
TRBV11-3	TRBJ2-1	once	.	CASSSRDRNNEQFF	TGTGCCAGCAGCTCCCGGGATAGGAACAATGAGCAGTTCTTC
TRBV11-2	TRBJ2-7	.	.	CASSYLESNEQYF	TGTGCCAGCAGCTACCTCGAGTCCAACGAGCAGTACTTC
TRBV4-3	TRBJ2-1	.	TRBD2	CASSQALAGVDEQFF	TGCGCCAGCAGCCAAGCTCTAGCGGGAGTGGATGAGCAGTTCTTC
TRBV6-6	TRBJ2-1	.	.	CASSYSGEKYNEQFF	TGTGCCAGCAGTTACTCCGGGGAAAAGTACAATGAGCAGTTCTTC
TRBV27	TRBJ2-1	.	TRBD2	CASRWGGVYNEQFF	TGTGCCAGCAGATGGGGAGGGGTCTACAATGAGCAGTTCTTC
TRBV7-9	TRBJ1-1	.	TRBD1	CASSLGRDRGLEAFF	TGTGCCAGCAGCTTAGGTCGGGACAGGGGGCTTGAAGCTTTCTTT
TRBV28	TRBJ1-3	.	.	CASSFWAAPGGNTIYF	TGTGCCAGCAGTTTCTGGGCAGCCCCCGGTGGAAACACCATATATTTT
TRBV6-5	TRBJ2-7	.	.	CASSYDQGSSYEQYF	TGTGCCAGCAGTTACGATCAGGGTAGCTCCTACGAGCAGTACTTC
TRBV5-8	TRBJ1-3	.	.	CASSSLAAGNTIYF	TGTGCCAGCAGTAGCCTTGCGGCCGGAAACACCATATATTTT
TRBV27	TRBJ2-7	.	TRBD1	CASSLLGQGRYEQYF	TGTGCCAGCAGTTTACTAGGACAGGGGAGGTACGAGCAGTACTTC
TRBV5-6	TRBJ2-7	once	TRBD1	CASTPGTGTYEQYF	TGTGCCAGCACCCCCGGGACAGGGACCTACGAGCAGTACTTC
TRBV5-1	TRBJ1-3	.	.	CASRGTGNTIYF	TGCGCCAGCAGAGGGACAGGAAACACCATATATTTT
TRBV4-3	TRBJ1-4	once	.	CASSQDLWLTNEKLFF	TGCGCCAGCAGCCAAGACCTATGGCTTACTAATGAAAAACTGTTTTTT
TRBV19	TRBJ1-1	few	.	CASSITGTEAFF	TGTGCCAGTAGTATCACCGGGACTGAAGCTTTCTTT
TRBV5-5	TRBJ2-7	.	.	CASSLLPVDSSYEQYF	TGTGCCAGCAGCTTGTTGCCGGTAGATAGCTCCTACGAGCAGTACTTC
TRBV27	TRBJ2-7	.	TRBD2	CASSFSAGVYSYEQYF	TGTGCCAGCAGTTTTTCAGCGGGGGTGTATTCCTACGAGCAGTACTTC
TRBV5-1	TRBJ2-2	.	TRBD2	CASTSYSGSDTGELFF	TGCGCCAGCACTTCTTATAGCGGGAGCGACACCGGGGAGCTGTTTTTT
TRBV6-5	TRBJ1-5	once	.	CASSDARDQPQHF	TGTGCCAGCAGCGACGCCCGGGATCAGCCCCAGCATTTT
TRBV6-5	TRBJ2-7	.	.	CASAGGGWYEQYF	TGTGCCAGCGCCGGAGGGGGCTGGTACGAGCAGTACTTC
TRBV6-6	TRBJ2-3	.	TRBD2	CASDASGISPDTQYF	TGTGCCAGCGATGCTAGCGGGATATCCCCAGATACGCAGTATTTT
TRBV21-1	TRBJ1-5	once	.	CASSPRRDSAEGWPQHF	TGTGCCAGCAGCCCCCGACGGGACAGTGCCGAGGGTTGGCCCCAGCATTTT
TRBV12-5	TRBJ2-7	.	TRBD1	CASGLDHGTGFLEQYF	TGTGCTAGTGGCTTGGATCATGGGACAGGTTTCTTAGAGCAGTACTTC
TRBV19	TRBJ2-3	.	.	CASSSREASTDTQYF	TGTGCCAGTAGTTCAAGGGAGGCTAGCACAGATACGCAGTATTTT
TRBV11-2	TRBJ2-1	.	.	CASSLNRAQRDFNEQFF	TGTGCCAGCAGCTTAAATAGGGCCCAGAGGGATTTCAATGAGCAGTTCTTC
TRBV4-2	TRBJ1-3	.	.	CASSQEGIPGVSGNTIYF	TGTGCCAGCAGCCAAGAAGGTATTCCGGGCGTCTCTGGAAACACCATATATTTT
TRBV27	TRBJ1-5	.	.	CASSPTTPSWGSNQPQHF	TGTGCCAGCAGCCCGACCACCCCTTCGTGGGGGAGCAATCAGCCCCAGCATTTT
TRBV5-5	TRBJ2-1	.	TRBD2	CASSRSGATSYNEQFF	TGTGCCAGCAGCCGAAGCGGGGCCACATCCTACAATGAGCAGTTCTTC
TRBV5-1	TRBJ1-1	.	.	CASSYMAGQDTEAFF	TGCGCCAGCAGCTATATGGCAGGGCAGGACACTGAAGCTTTCTTT
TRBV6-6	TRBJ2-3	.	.	CASSGTQYPDTQYF	TGTGCCAGCAGCGGGACTCAGTATCCAGATACGCAGTATTTT
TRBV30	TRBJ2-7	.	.	CAWSVQHEQYF	TGTGCCTGGAGTGTACAACACGAGCAGTACTTC
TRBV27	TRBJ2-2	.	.	CASSLSRGAGELFF	TGTGCCAGCAGCCTATCCAGGGGGGCCGGGGAGCTGTTTTTT
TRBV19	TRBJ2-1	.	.	CASRSKGNPYNEQFF	TGTGCCAGTAGGTCCAAGGGGAACCCCTACAATGAGCAGTTCTTC
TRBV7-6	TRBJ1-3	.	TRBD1	CASSSSQGADGNTIYF	TGTGCCAGCAGCTCCTCACAGGGGGCGGATGGAAACACCATATATTTT
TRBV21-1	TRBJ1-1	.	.	CASSPLRGVKNTEAFF	TGTGCCAGCAGCCCCCTGAGGGGGGTTAAAAACACTGAAGCTTTCTTT
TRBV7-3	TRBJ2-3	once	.	CASSLTKNTDTQYF	TGTGCCAGCAGCTTAACCAAGAACACAGATACGCAGTATTTT
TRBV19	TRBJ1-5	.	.	CATWGRGNQPQHF	TGTGCCACCTGGGGGAGGGGCAATCAGCCCCAGCATTTT
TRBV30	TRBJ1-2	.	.	CAWSYPLANYGYTF	TGTGCCTGGAGTTATCCGTTAGCTAACTATGGCTACACCTTC
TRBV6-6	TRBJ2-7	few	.	CASSSTGYEQYF	TGTGCCAGCAGTTCGACAGGCTACGAGCAGTACTTC
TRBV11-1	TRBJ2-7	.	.	CASSLLGGSPNLYEQYF	TGTGCCAGCAGCTTACTTGGTGGCAGCCCAAACCTCTACGAGCAGTACTTC
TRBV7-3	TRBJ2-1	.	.	CASSTHSSSYNEQFF	TGTGCCAGCAGCACTCACTCGAGCTCCTACAATGAGCAGTTCTTC
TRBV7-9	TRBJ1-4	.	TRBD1	CASSLEQGGATNEKLFF	TGTGCCAGCAGCTTAGAACAGGGGGGAGCAACTAATGAAAAACTGTTTTTT
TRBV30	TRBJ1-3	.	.	CAWSVGSSGNTIYF	TGTGCCTGGAGTGTGGGGAGCTCTGGAAACACCATATATTTT
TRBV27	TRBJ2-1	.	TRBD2	CASSLNPGGGPYNEQFF	TGTGCCAGCAGTTTAAATCCGGGGGGAGGACCCTACAATGAGCAGTTCTTC
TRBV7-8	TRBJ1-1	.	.	CASSNRATEAFF	TGTGCCAGCAGCAACCGGGCCACTGAAGCTTTCTTT
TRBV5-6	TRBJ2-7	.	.	CASSLATYEQYF	TGTGCCAGCAGCTTGGCGACCTACGAGCAGTACTTC
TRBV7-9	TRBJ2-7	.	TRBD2	CASSAKGLAYEQYF	TGTGCCAGCAGCGCGAAGGGACTAGCCTACGAGCAGTACTTC